This TCR beta chain was obtained from a study of blood T cell repertoires in COVID-19. Study summary: T cells, B-cell-depleted T cells, or PBMCs supplied cDNA or gDNA.

Data came from immunoSEQ multiplex PCR; TCRdb stores just in-frame clones and leaves some out. This sample yields tens of thousands of clones, of which more than 75% are seen a single time; about 7.8% belongs to the top ten. CDR1 KGHSH and CDR2 LQKENI come from the germline V gene. V was cut by 1 base and J by 4 bases, with 10 bases left in between. The CDR3 sequence is 15 residues long. Sequencing was carried out using peripheral blood. The clonotype was recovered from a man older than 75 with active or convalescent COVID-19. The chain combines TRBV18 with TRBJ2-2; D is possibly TRBD2 (6 bases). The CDR3 bases are TGTGCCAGCTCACCACTAGCGGAGATCACCGGGGAGCTGTTTTTT. It codes for CASSPLAEITGELFF.